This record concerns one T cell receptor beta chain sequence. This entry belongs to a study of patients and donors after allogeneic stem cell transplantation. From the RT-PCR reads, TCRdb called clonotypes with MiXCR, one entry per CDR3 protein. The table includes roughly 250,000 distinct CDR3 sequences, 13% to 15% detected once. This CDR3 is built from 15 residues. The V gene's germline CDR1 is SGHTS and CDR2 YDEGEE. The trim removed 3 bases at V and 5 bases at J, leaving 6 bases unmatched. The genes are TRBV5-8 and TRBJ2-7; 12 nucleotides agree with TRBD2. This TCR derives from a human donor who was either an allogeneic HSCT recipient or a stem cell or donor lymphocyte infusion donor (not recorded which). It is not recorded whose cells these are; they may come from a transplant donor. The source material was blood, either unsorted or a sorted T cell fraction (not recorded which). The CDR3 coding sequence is TGTGCCAGCAGCTCTCCTAGCGGGGGGGCCCACGAGCAGTACTTC. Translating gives CASSSPSGGAHEQYF.